These T cell receptor beta chains were read from a single sample in a study of OX40 agonist ivuxolimab in advanced cancers. Some clones are missing from TCRdb's copy, which holds only in-frame ones; the method was immunoSEQ multiplex PCR. The table includes under 70,000 clones, about 88% detected once. The sample here was CD4+ or CD8+ T cells sorted from blood, taken in a trial of the OX40 agonist ivuxolimab. These TCRs come from an adult with an advanced solid tumor such as melanoma, head and neck, liver or kidney cancer. CDR3s include the opening cysteine and the closing phenylalanine or tryptophan. Fields, in order: CDR3 protein, J gene, CDR3 length, clone size, V gene. Clone sizes are given selectively: once, few, many, or a class where the clone is expanded.

CDR3 protein: CAWSVRGNLDNEQFF
J gene: TRBJ2-1
CDR3 length: 15
clone size: .
V gene: TRBV30

CDR3 protein: CASSFGAISYEQYF
J gene: TRBJ2-7
CDR3 length: 14
clone size: .
V gene: TRBV5-1

CDR3 protein: CAWSPQTHWGETQYF
J gene: TRBJ2-5
CDR3 length: 15
clone size: .
V gene: TRBV30

CDR3 protein: CASSLGLGQGVYTF
J gene: TRBJ1-2
CDR3 length: 14
clone size: once
V gene: TRBV5-1

CDR3 protein: CASSLRTATDTQYF
J gene: TRBJ2-3
CDR3 length: 14
clone size: .
V gene: TRBV5-1

CDR3 protein: CASSSRTETVSYEQYF
J gene: TRBJ2-7
CDR3 length: 16
clone size: once
V gene: TRBV2

CDR3 protein: CASSYSGVNYNEQFF
J gene: TRBJ2-1
CDR3 length: 15
clone size: .
V gene: TRBV6-5

CDR3 protein: CASSRAGAQETQYF
J gene: TRBJ2-5
CDR3 length: 14
clone size: few
V gene: TRBV7-3

CDR3 protein: CASSTGGAGQPQHF
J gene: TRBJ1-5
CDR3 length: 14
clone size: .
V gene: TRBV18

CDR3 protein: CASSPRTGAKNTEAFF
J gene: TRBJ1-1
CDR3 length: 16
clone size: .
V gene: TRBV19

CDR3 protein: CASSRTSGRDEQYF
J gene: TRBJ2-7
CDR3 length: 14
clone size: .
V gene: TRBV4-2

CDR3 protein: CASSGGPGGGAHNEQFF
J gene: TRBJ2-1
CDR3 length: 17
clone size: .
V gene: TRBV7-2

CDR3 protein: CASSVSGGNQETQYF
J gene: TRBJ2-5
CDR3 length: 15
clone size: .
V gene: TRBV7-3

CDR3 protein: CASSLNRGQPQHF
J gene: TRBJ1-5
CDR3 length: 13
clone size: few
V gene: TRBV7-2

CDR3 protein: CASSLRGGSTDTQYF
J gene: TRBJ2-3
CDR3 length: 15
clone size: .
V gene: TRBV11-2

CDR3 protein: CASSPNRGKGQYF
J gene: TRBJ2-4
CDR3 length: 13
clone size: .
V gene: TRBV18

CDR3 protein: CASSADLTDTQYF
J gene: TRBJ2-3
CDR3 length: 13
clone size: .
V gene: TRBV2

CDR3 protein: CASSVTGGLTEAFF
J gene: TRBJ1-1
CDR3 length: 14
clone size: few
V gene: TRBV2

CDR3 protein: CASSSDLGETQYF
J gene: TRBJ2-5
CDR3 length: 13
clone size: .
V gene: TRBV6-5

CDR3 protein: CASSLELAGETQYF
J gene: TRBJ2-5
CDR3 length: 14
clone size: .
V gene: TRBV7-2

CDR3 protein: CASSLGLGGSPLHF
J gene: TRBJ1-6
CDR3 length: 14
clone size: few
V gene: TRBV11-2

CDR3 protein: CASSESATAREQFF
J gene: TRBJ2-1
CDR3 length: 14
clone size: .
V gene: TRBV25-1

CDR3 protein: CASSVGRGIGRYTF
J gene: TRBJ1-2
CDR3 length: 14
clone size: .
V gene: TRBV5-1

CDR3 protein: CAGLAGGRNEQFF
J gene: TRBJ2-1
CDR3 length: 13
clone size: .
V gene: TRBV10-1

CDR3 protein: CASQQGALNTEAFF
J gene: TRBJ1-1
CDR3 length: 14
clone size: .
V gene: TRBV2

CDR3 protein: CASSRQTRLSDYGYTF
J gene: TRBJ1-2
CDR3 length: 16
clone size: .
V gene: TRBV4-1

CDR3 protein: CASSLGQLNYGYTF
J gene: TRBJ1-2
CDR3 length: 14
clone size: medium-sized
V gene: TRBV5-4

CDR3 protein: CASRAGAMNTGELFF
J gene: TRBJ2-2
CDR3 length: 15
clone size: once
V gene: TRBV19

CDR3 protein: CASSPTGGGNEKLFF
J gene: TRBJ1-4
CDR3 length: 15
clone size: .
V gene: TRBV18

CDR3 protein: CAWSGGPTEAFF
J gene: TRBJ1-1
CDR3 length: 12
clone size: .
V gene: TRBV30

CDR3 protein: CASSLDSSSYNEQFF
J gene: TRBJ2-1
CDR3 length: 15
clone size: .
V gene: TRBV7-3

CDR3 protein: CASSSLQGLVTETQYF
J gene: TRBJ2-5
CDR3 length: 16
clone size: .
V gene: TRBV5-5

CDR3 protein: CASRDGTPNQPQHF
J gene: TRBJ1-5
CDR3 length: 14
clone size: .
V gene: TRBV10-2

CDR3 protein: CASSHPEVGGADGYTF
J gene: TRBJ1-2
CDR3 length: 16
clone size: .
V gene: TRBV4-3

CDR3 protein: CASSSRTGGVHNEQFF
J gene: TRBJ2-1
CDR3 length: 16
clone size: few
V gene: TRBV28

CDR3 protein: CASSLKGTAGGNEQYF
J gene: TRBJ2-7
CDR3 length: 16
clone size: once
V gene: TRBV5-1

CDR3 protein: CASIRDTGYNEQFF
J gene: TRBJ2-1
CDR3 length: 14
clone size: once
V gene: TRBV10-2

CDR3 protein: CASSPKVAGGGTDTQYF
J gene: TRBJ2-3
CDR3 length: 17
clone size: once
V gene: TRBV5-4

CDR3 protein: CASSRGQGSTEAFF
J gene: TRBJ1-1
CDR3 length: 14
clone size: .
V gene: TRBV14